These 13 T cell receptor beta chains were all obtained from the same sample, sequenced in a study of T cell clonality in common variable immunodeficiency. Sequencing used immunoSEQ multiplex PCR; TCRdb keeps in-frame clones, though not all of them. The record shows about 60,000 clones for this sample, with no singletons present. The source material was peripheral blood mononuclear cells. These receptors all come from a person aged 18 to 75 in good health.

This clone came up many times. The read is 3 residues too short to cover the CDR3 end, so that end is filled in from the germline J gene. J is TRBJ1-6 and V is TRBV19; D is undetermined. CDR1 and CDR2 from the germline V gene are LNHDA and SQIVND (reference sequence). The CDR3 contains 12 residues. CDR3 residues: CASSIRRGPLHF. The sequenced part of the CDR3 DNA is TGTGCCAGTAGTATAAGGCGAGGGCCC.

This clone was seen at least ten times. The read terminates 3 residues ahead of where the CDR3 ends, so the germline J gene completes it. The chain carries TRBV20-1 and TRBJ2-1; 9 positions agree with TRBD2. Looked up from germline, CDR1 is DFQATT and CDR2 is SNEGSKA (reference sequence). CDR3 size: 17 residues. Unmatched junction bases numbered 12, after V lost 0 bases and J lost 6 bases. The DNA read from the CDR3 is TGCAGTGCTAGAGATAGGCGGGCGGGGGGGCCTAGCAATGAG. It yields the protein CSARDRRAGGPSNE. The full CDR3 reads CSARDRRAGGPSNEQFF.

This clone was picked up many times. The read terminates 3 residues before the CDR3 end, so the remaining end is supplied by the germline J gene. This chain joins TRBV5-1 and TRBJ1-1, with 7 nucleotides matching TRBD1. The CDR3 consists of 14 residues. V was clipped by 4 bases and J by 1 base; unmatched bases: 4. Per the germline V gene, CDR1 is SGHRS and CDR2 is YFSETQ. CDR3 protein: CASSSTGANTEAFF. The sequenced part of the CDR3 DNA is TGCGCCAGCAGCAGCACAGGGGCGAACACTGAA.

The sample holds many counts of this clone. The sequenced part of the CDR3 DNA is TGTGCCAGTAGGAGTTGGACAGGGGATCAGCCC. Translation gives CASRSWTGDQP. The whole CDR3 reads CASRSWTGDQPQHF. The rearrangement links TRBV19 to TRBJ1-5, with 9 bases fitting TRBD1. The CDR3 end lies 3 residues beyond the end of the read and is filled in from the germline J gene. Trimming cost V 6 bases and J 5 bases; bases outside gene matches: 5. CDR1 and CDR2 (germline): LNHDA, SQIVND (reference sequence). The CDR3 contains 14 residues.

This clone was detected ten times or more. The read comes to an end 3 residues before the CDR3 does, leaving the germline J gene to fill in the end. This chain joins TRBV24-1 and TRBJ2-5; possibly TRBD2 for D (7 bases). The CDR3 totals 13 residues. Trimming stripped 4 bases from V and 5 bases from J, with 10 bases between. Germline-derived CDR1 and CDR2 are KGHDR and SFDVKD. The CDR3 spells CATSEGGQETQYF. The covered CDR3 bases are TGTGCCACCAGTGAGGGGGGGCAGGAGACC.

The table lists this clone with many counts. The read ends 3 residues before the CDR3 terminus; that terminus is restored from the germline J gene. V and J are TRBV5-6 and TRBJ2-7; 14 nucleotides align to TRBD2. The CDR3 spans 15 residues. Germline CDR1 SGHDT, CDR2 YYEEEE. J lost 5 bases, V lost 6 bases, and 7 bases had no gene match. The CDR3 DNA, read in part, is TGTGCCAGCATCGAGACTAGCGGGGGGGCCAACGAG. Its protein product is CASIETSGGANE. The CDR3, in full, reads CASIETSGGANEQYF.

In its sample, this clone was seen many times. The sequenced CDR3 bases are TGTGCCAGCAGCTTAACAGGCTACGAG. This encodes CASSLTGYE. The whole CDR3 is CASSLTGYEQYF. V usage is TRBV7-3 and J usage is TRBJ2-7; D is unclear. The read finishes 3 residues shy of the CDR3 end, and the germline J gene is used to complete it. CDR3 length: 12 amino acids. V was trimmed by 0 bases and J by 3 bases, leaving 3 bases between them. Germline V gene data show CDR1 as SGHTA and CDR2 as FQGTGA.

This clone came up many times. The read falls 3 residues short of the CDR3 end, and the missing part is taken from the germline J gene. The chain uses TRBV7-3 and TRBJ2-1, with D uncertain. Germline CDR1 is SGHTA and CDR2 is FQGTGA. This CDR3 spans 15 amino acids. Between the trimmed V and J ends, which lost 0 bases and 2 bases, there was a span of 8 bases. The CDR3 DNA, read in part, is TGTGCCAGCAGCTTAACTAGTACTCCCTACAATGAG. As protein: CASSLTSTPYNE. The whole CDR3 protein reads CASSLTSTPYNEQFF.

This clone was seen repeatedly, ten times or more. Read sequence stops 3 residues before the CDR3 end, and the germline J gene provides the missing end. The genes are TRBV3-1 (or the pseudogene TRBV3-2) and TRBJ1-1; TRBD1 agrees at 7 bases. This CDR3 has 16 amino acids. Germline trimming cut 4 bases from V and 2 bases from J; bases unmatched to any gene: 10. The germline gives CDR1 LGHDT, CDR2 YNNKEL (reference sequence). The covered CDR3 bases are TGTGCCAGCAGCCTCAACCCCGGGACAGCCAACACTGAA. It translates to CASSLNPGTANTE. The entire CDR3 sequence reads CASSLNPGTANTEAFF.

This clone was recorded at least ten times. Read data end 3 residues before the CDR3 end; the end is taken from the germline J gene. The chain is built from TRBV6-2 or TRBV6-3 and TRBJ1-5; the D gene is possibly TRBD1 (6 bases). There are 12 residues in the CDR3. Trimming took 7 bases from V and 6 from J, leaving 10 bases between them. CDR1 and CDR2 from the germline V gene are MNHEY and SVGEGT. CDR3 DNA, as far as it was read: TGTGCCAGCAAAGGGGGATTTCAGCCC. Translated, it gives CASKGGFQP. The CDR3 in full is CASKGGFQPQHF.

This clone came up many times. The CDR3 end lies 3 residues beyond the end of the read and is filled in from the germline J gene. The chain carries TRBV12-3 or TRBV12-4 and TRBJ2-1; the D gene is possibly TRBD2 (5 bases). Trimming took off 6 bases at V and 5 bases at J, with 17 bases between the two ends. This CDR3 is built from 15 residues. The CDR3 DNA, read in part, is TGTGCCAGCAGCCCAACGGGCGGGTACCACAATGAG. Its protein product is CASSPTGGYHNE. The CDR3 in its entirety is CASSPTGGYHNEQFF.

This clone occurred many times. The CDR3 reads CSAGTSGYTDTQYF. The covered CDR3 bases are TGCAGTGCTGGTACTAGCGGGTACACAGATACG. The rearrangement joins TRBV20-1 to TRBJ2-3, with 9 bases that match TRBD2. Read sequence stops 3 residues before the CDR3 end, and the germline J gene provides the missing end. Germline V gene data show CDR1 as DFQATT and CDR2 as SNEGSKA (reference sequence). V shed 5 bases, J shed 2 bases, and the junction held 5 bases outside the gene matches. This CDR3 region has 14 residues.

At least ten counts were recorded for this clone. Sequencing ends 3 residues short of the CDR3 end; the germline J gene provides the rest. The rearrangement links TRBV20-1 to TRBJ1-4; 9 bases match TRBD1. This CDR3 comprises 16 residues. With 1 base clipped from V and 8 bases from J, the junction kept 11 bases outside the gene matches. In germline, CDR1 is DFQATT, CDR2 SNEGSKA (reference sequence). CDR3 sequence reads: CSARGPAGQGFEKLFF. The DNA read from the CDR3 is TGCAGTGCTAGAGGACCCGCGGGACAGGGATTCGAAAAA.